This T cell receptor beta chain was documented in a study of cytomegalovirus exposure and HLA in healthy donors. Broader study findings: Accurate HLA-A and HLA-B prediction from TCR beta sequences was reported for most subjects.

Germline CDR1 SGHTS, CDR2 YDEGEE. This CDR3 spans 14 amino acids. V lost 2 bases and J lost 12; bases outside the gene matches: 10. 60 Vbeta and 13 Jbeta primers were used in PCR. The repertoire was sequenced with immunoSEQ multiplex PCR; TCRdb's copy has only in-frame clones and lacks some. The table shows 100,000 to 120,000 clones, with 70% to 75% occurring only once. This clone was observed a single time. Its antigen is unidentified. Specimen: PBMCs. The source is a man aged 35 to 55 in good health and CMV-seronegative. The chain links TRBV5-8 to TRBJ2-7, with 11 bases that match TRBD2. The CDR3 loop is CASSFPGLAVAGYF. CDR3 nucleotide sequence: TGTGCCAGCAGCTTCCCGGGACTAGCGGTGGCTGGGTACTTC.